This record covers a single T cell receptor (beta chain). Per germline, CDR1 SGHTA and CDR2 FQGNSA. The CDR3 is 14 residues long. The V and J ends lost 1 base and 8 bases, in that order; junction bases with no gene match: 4. Measured with immunoSEQ multiplex PCR; TCRdb has only the in-frame clones, and not every one. Of approximately 68,000 clones listed, 85% to 90% were seen once; the top ten hold around 40%. The record originates from a study of blood T cell repertoires in COVID-19. The V and J genes are TRBV7-2 and TRBJ2-1, with TRBD2 matching over 8 bases. The sample taken for sequencing was peripheral blood. The source of this sequence is an elderly woman with active or convalescent COVID-19. In nucleotides, the CDR3 is TGTGCCAGCAGCTTAGGCGGGGGGCGTGATGAGCAGTTCTTC. It specifies CASSLGGGRDEQFF.